The entry below describes one T cell receptor (beta chain). Antigen unknown. This record comes from a study of identical twins. Unique molecular identifiers were present on the cDNA, and a universal primer site came from template switching. MiXCR, applied by TCRdb to the 5' RACE reads, yields one record per CDR3 protein. Counted here are more than 650,000 distinct CDR3 sequences, 5.5% to 6.5% occurring once; the ten biggest clones make up under 2%. Whole-study findings and limits: Alpha sequences that were out-of-frame and twin-shared showed an excess of low generation probability.

V was clipped by 6 bases and J by 0 bases, with 12 bases between them. The CDR3 is 15 amino acids. The chain carries TRBV12-3 or TRBV12-4 and TRBJ2-4, with D maybe TRBD1 (5 bases). Source material: naive T cells sorted from blood. The sequence derives from a man aged 18 to 29 in good health. Here the CDR3 DNA reads TGTGCCAGCAGGCCTGGACACGTAGCCAAAAACATTCAGTACTTC. This sequence encodes CASRPGHVAKNIQYF.